These 22 T cell receptor beta chains came from one sample sequenced in a study of PD-1 blockade in mismatch repair-deficient tumors. Their specific antigens are unknown. The method was immunoSEQ multiplex PCR; TCRdb's version includes in-frame clones alone and lacks a portion of them. This sample has more than 13,000 clones, with 80% to 90% found just once. Time point defined: identical approximately nine-day culture without peptide (control). Sequences were derived from cells cultured in vitro, sampled from a patient treated with pembrolizumab. Receptors were obtained from an adult with mismatch repair-deficient cancer.

This clone was counted a single time. This rearrangement joins TRBV28 to TRBJ2-7, with 13 bases lining up with TRBD2. CDR3 size: 17 residues. The V gene end was trimmed by 1 base and the J gene end by 10 bases; junction bases not matched to a gene: 13. Germline CDR1 reads MDHEN; CDR2 reads SYDVKM. CDR3 sequence (DNA): TGTGCCAGCAGTTTATATGGCCCTCGGACTAGCGGGAGTAACCAGTACTTC. Its translation: CASSLYGPRTSGSNQYF. The whole variable domain, remainder taken from reference TRBV28 and TRBJ2-7, is DVKVTQSSRYLVKRTGEKVFLECVQDMDHENMFWYRQDPGLGLRLIYFSYDVKMKEKGDIPEGYSVSREKKERFSLILESASTNQTSMYLCASSLYGPRTSGSNQYFGPGTRLTVT.

This chain joins TRBV10-3 and TRBJ2-3; tentative D call: TRBD2 (5 bases). The CDR3 totals 14 residues. The ends were cut back, 9 bases at V and 4 bases at J, with 17 bases in the middle. Per the germline V gene, CDR1 is ENHRY and CDR2 is SYGVKD. CDR3 amino acids: CAIKLEDAADTQYF. CDR3 DNA: TGTGCCATTAAACTAGAGGACGCAGCAGATACGCAGTATTTT.

The V gene is TRBV29-1, the J gene TRBJ1-2; D uncertain. Germline V gene data show CDR1 as SQVTM and CDR2 as ANQGSEA. Trimming removed 1 base from V and 8 bases from J, with 11 bases in between. The CDR3 loop spans 12 amino acids. This chain's CDR3 is CSVEGAAPGYTF. The CDR3 nucleotides are TGCAGCGTTGAAGGGGCAGCCCCGGGCTACACCTTC.

The chain links TRBV10-3 to TRBJ1-3; D is unresolved. The CDR3 runs 12 residues. Germline CDR1 is ENHRY and CDR2 is SYGVKD. V was cut by 6 bases and J by 4 bases, with 7 bases left in between. The CDR3 DNA is TGTGCCATCAGCTTAACAGGAAACACCATATATTTT. The encoded protein is CAISLTGNTIYF.

The chain combines TRBV15 with TRBJ1-1, with a possible D match to TRBD1 (5 bases). V lost 0 bases and J lost 8, with 7 bases in between. From germline, CDR1 is LNHNV and CDR2 YYDKDF (reference sequence). This CDR3 contains 12 residues. The CDR3 spells CATSRDKGEAFF. DNA for the CDR3: TGTGCCACCAGCAGAGACAAGGGGGAAGCTTTCTTT.

V and J are TRBV29-1 and TRBJ2-1; TRBD1 matches 8 bases. This CDR3 region has 10 residues. With V trimmed by 5 bases and J by 10 bases, 1 base remained unmatched. The germline CDR1 and CDR2 sequences are SQVTM and ANQGSEA. The CDR3 bases are TGCAGCGTTCGGACAGGGGAGCAGTTCTTC. It is translated as CSVRTGEQFF.

The chain links TRBV30 to TRBJ2-1; TRBD2 matches 13 bases. The CDR3 covers 14 residues. The germline gives CDR1 GTSNPN, CDR2 SVGIG (reference sequence). The junction had 6 bases not matched to a gene; V was cut back by 4 bases and J by 9 bases. The chain's CDR3 is CAWTGTSGIREQFF. CDR3 coding DNA: TGTGCCTGGACCGGGACTAGCGGGATTCGTGAGCAGTTCTTC.

The chain joins TRBV11-2 to TRBJ2-7; a weak D match, TRBD1 (6 bases). The ends were cut back, 1 base at V and 2 bases at J, with 12 bases in the middle. The CDR3 extends over 15 amino acids. The V gene's germline CDR1 is SGHAT and CDR2 FQNNGV. Written as DNA, the CDR3 is TGTGCCAGCAGCTTAGCGCAGACAGGTGCCTACGAGCAGTACTTC. Amino acid sequence: CASSLAQTGAYEQYF.

J is TRBJ1-4 and V is TRBV30; 7 nucleotides align to TRBD1. The CDR3 has 12 amino acids. Losses at the gene ends were 5 bases for V and 8 bases for J; bases not matched to a gene: 5. Germline lookup yields CDR1 GTSNPN and CDR2 SVGIG (reference sequence). CDR3 nucleotides: TGTGCCTGGCAGAGGGGGCGCGAAAAACTGTTTTTT. Encoded protein: CAWQRGREKLFF.

The chain employs TRBV30 and TRBJ2-1; 9 nucleotides agree with TRBD1. V was pared by 6 bases and J by 6 bases, with 9 bases of the junction left unmatched. The germline CDR1 and CDR2 sequences are GTSNPN and SVGIG (reference sequence). The CDR3 covers 14 residues. The CDR3: CACSRDRAFNEQFF. Written as DNA, the CDR3 is TGTGCCTGTTCCCGGGACAGGGCGTTCAATGAGCAGTTCTTC.

This chain uses TRBV10-1 with TRBJ2-2, with 8 bases lining up with TRBD1. Germline values: CDR1 WNHNN, CDR2 SYGVQD (reference sequence). V shed 4 bases, J shed 5 bases, and the junction held 12 bases outside the gene matches. CDR3 size: 17 residues. The chain's CDR3 is CASSGNTGGIRTGELFF. The DNA of the CDR3 is TGCGCCAGCAGTGGTAATACAGGGGGTATAAGGACCGGGGAGCTGTTTTTT.

This clone was counted only a few times. The chain links TRBV5-1 to TRBJ2-3; TRBD2 is a possible D gene (5 bases). Trimming left V 7 bases short and J 0 bases short, with 9 bases between. The CDR3 consists of 13 residues. CDR1 is SGHRS and CDR2 is YFSETQ in the germline V gene. CDR3 in DNA: TGCGCCAGCGGGAGCAGGAGCACAGATACGCAGTATTTT. Its translation is CASGSRSTDTQYF.

The rearrangement uses TRBV11-3 and TRBJ2-7, with D hard to call. V shed 0 bases and J shed 6 bases, with 3 bases lying between them. The germline gives CDR1 SGHNT, CDR2 YENEEA. CDR3 length equals 11 residues. Here the CDR3 reads CASSLEGEQYF. Written as DNA, the CDR3 is TGTGCCAGCAGCTTAGAGGGCGAGCAGTACTTC. Supplemented by reference TRBV11-3 and TRBJ2-7, the full variable domain reads EAGVVQSPRYKIIEKKQPVAFWCNPISGHNTLYWYLQNLGQGPELLIRYENEEAVDDSQLPKDRFSAERLKGVDSTLKIQPAELGDSAVYLCASSLEGEQYFGPGTRLTVT.

This chain connects TRBV29-1 to TRBJ2-7; 11 nucleotides line up with TRBD2. Germline V gene lookup returns CDR1 SQVTM and CDR2 ANQGSEA. The CDR3 runs to 14 residues. J was trimmed by 5 bases and V by 0 bases; bases with no gene match: 3. This CDR3 is CSVEDSGRGHEQYF. The CDR3 DNA follows: TGCAGCGTTGAAGATAGCGGGAGGGGCCACGAGCAGTACTTC.

CDR3 sequence reads: CASSLRGQIFATNEKLFF. CDR3 nucleotides: TGTGCCAGCAGCTTGCGGGGACAGATTTTTGCAACTAATGAAAAACTGTTTTTT. The chain couples TRBV5-5 to TRBJ1-4; 7 nucleotides agree with TRBD1. The V gene's germline CDR1 is SGHKS and CDR2 YYEKEE (reference sequence). V lost 1 base, J lost 0 bases, and 9 bases stayed unmatched. The CDR3 runs to 18 residues.

The rearrangement joins TRBV11-3 to TRBJ1-1; possibly TRBD1 for D (5 bases). The CDR3 extends over 13 amino acids. Deletions cut 5 bases from V and 7 bases from J, with 14 bases between. Germline CDR1 and CDR2: SGHNT and YENEEA. The CDR3 reads CASSPPGELEAFF. The CDR3 DNA reads as TGTGCCAGCAGCCCCCCGGGGGAGCTTGAAGCTTTCTTT. Based on the CDR3 plus reference TRBV11-3 and TRBJ1-1, the full variable domain is EAGVVQSPRYKIIEKKQPVAFWCNPISGHNTLYWYLQNLGQGPELLIRYENEEAVDDSQLPKDRFSAERLKGVDSTLKIQPAELGDSAVYLCASSPPGELEAFFGQGTRLTVV.

The rearrangement links TRBV7-2 to TRBJ2-7; weak D call: TRBD1 (7 bases). The CDR3 totals 15 residues. CDR1 and CDR2 from the germline V gene are SGHTA and FQGNSA. Trimming pared 5 bases from V and 3 bases from J, leaving 17 bases between. CDR3 DNA: TGTGCCAGCAGCCCCCAGGGGGGTATCCTCTACGAGCAGTACTTC. This translates into CASSPQGGILYEQYF.

The rearrangement joins TRBV28 to TRBJ1-5; 7 bases line up with TRBD1. Germline CDR1 reads MDHEN; CDR2 reads SYDVKM. V was pared by 3 bases and J by 6 bases, with 8 bases of the junction left unmatched. This CDR3 region has 15 residues. The CDR3 loop is CASSFATGRGQPQHF. Written as DNA, the CDR3 is TGTGCCAGCAGTTTTGCGACAGGGAGAGGTCAGCCCCAGCATTTT.

This clone was found once. The gene calls are TRBV5-1 and TRBJ2-7, with D maybe TRBD2 (5 bases). The CDR3 spans 14 residues. Germline CDR1 SGHRS, CDR2 YFSETQ. The ends were cut back, 0 bases at V and 3 bases at J, with 10 bases in the middle. The CDR3 here is CASSLGGRDYEQYF. Written as DNA, the CDR3 is TGCGCCAGCAGCTTGGGAGGACGGGACTACGAGCAGTACTTC. The full variable domain, rest sourced from reference TRBV5-1 and TRBJ2-7, is KAGVTQTPRYLIKTRGQQVTLSCSPISGHRSVSWYQQTPGQGLQFLFEYFSETQRNKGNFPGRFSGRQFSNSRSEMNVSTLELGDSALYLCASSLGGRDYEQYFGPGTRLTVT.

This rearrangement joins TRBV10-3 to TRBJ1-2; TRBD1 agrees at 11 bases. The CDR3 length is 15 residues. J was trimmed by 3 bases and V by 5 bases; bases with no gene match: 5. Looked up from germline, CDR1 is ENHRY and CDR2 is SYGVKD. CDR3 protein: CAISRSGQGDYGYTF. The CDR3, as DNA: TGTGCCATCAGTAGGTCGGGACAGGGGGACTATGGCTACACCTTC.

The rearrangement joins TRBV7-6 to TRBJ1-5; D may be TRBD1 (5 bases). V was shortened by 0 bases and J by 2 bases, with 14 bases between the two germline ends. This CDR3 is 17 amino acids long. Germline values: CDR1 SGHVS, CDR2 FNYEAQ. The CDR3 sequence: CASSLAPGGYGNQPQHF. CDR3 DNA sequence: TGTGCCAGCAGCTTAGCGCCCGGGGGGTACGGCAATCAGCCCCAGCATTTT.

This chain links TRBV7-6 with TRBJ2-7, with D perhaps matching TRBD1 (5 bases). This CDR3 has 14 residues. Germline V gives CDR1 SGHVS, CDR2 FNYEAQ. Trimming cost V 6 bases and J 0 bases, with 12 bases left between them. CDR3 sequence reads: CASSQFQGSYEQYF. Written as DNA, the CDR3 is TGTGCCAGCAGTCAGTTCCAGGGCTCCTACGAGCAGTACTTC.